The 11 T cell receptor beta chains in this list originate from one sample, sequenced in a study of blood T cell repertoires in COVID-19. This table comes from immunoSEQ multiplex PCR, and its TCRdb copy is limited to in-frame clones, with some not included. Here the sample spans about 90,000 clones, approximately 81% being singletons. Sequences were obtained from peripheral blood. The receptors were gathered from an elderly man with active or convalescent COVID-19.

The chain has TRBV5-5 and TRBJ1-2; TRBD1 matches at 11 bases. CDR3 length equals 18 residues. Germline CDR1 and CDR2: SGHKS and YYEKEE (reference sequence). With 2 bases clipped from V and 3 bases from J, the junction kept 12 bases outside the gene matches. For the CDR3, the DNA is TGTGCCAGCAGCTTATCCGGTTCCGGGACAGGGGGAGACTATGGCTACACCTTC. Protein: CASSLSGSGTGGDYGYTF.

The chain combines TRBV20-1 with TRBJ2-5; tentative D call: TRBD2 (6 bases). V was pared by 3 bases and J by 1 base, with 12 bases between. The CDR3 is 14 amino acids. Germline assignment: CDR1 DFQATT and CDR2 SNEGSKA (reference sequence). The chain's CDR3 is CSASFGGGQETQYF. The CDR3 DNA reads as TGCAGTGCTAGTTTCGGGGGAGGCCAAGAGACCCAGTACTTC.

This chain connects TRBV5-5 to TRBJ2-7, with 7 bases matching TRBD1. The CDR3 is made up of 15 amino acids. Germline loops: CDR1 SGHKS, CDR2 YYEKEE (reference sequence). CDR3 nucleotide sequence: TGTGCTACCCACGTAGGGGGCGTCCGAGGGGGCGAGCAGTACTTC. It yields the protein CATHVGGVRGGEQYF.

V and J are TRBV5-1 and TRBJ1-5; D remains unclear. The germline V gene has CDR1 SGHRS and CDR2 YFSETQ. Trimming took 7 bases from V and 2 from J, leaving 7 bases between them. The CDR3 contains 12 residues. The CDR3 spells CASPGGNQPQHF. The CDR3 DNA reads TGCGCCAGCCCTGGAGGCAATCAGCCCCAGCATTTT.

V is TRBV15 and J is TRBJ2-7; tentatively, D is TRBD1 (6 bases). Looked up from germline, CDR1 is LNHNV and CDR2 is YYDKDF (reference sequence). Trimming cost V 2 bases and J 1 base, with 15 bases left between them. The CDR3 contains 16 residues. Written as DNA, the CDR3 is TGTGCCACCAGCAGATCTCGGCGACAGGAATCCTACGAGCAGTACTTC. The encoded protein is CATSRSRRQESYEQYF.

This chain links TRBV6-2 or TRBV6-3 with TRBJ2-7; D uncertain. The CDR3 consists of 15 residues. Trimming took off 0 bases at V and 4 bases at J, with 13 bases between the two ends. The germline gives CDR1 MNHEY, CDR2 SVGEGT. CDR3 protein: CASSYSPDGAYEQYF. The CDR3 region has the DNA TGTGCCAGCAGTTACTCCCCTGACGGAGCTTACGAGCAGTACTTC.

The rearrangement links TRBV6-2 or TRBV6-3 to TRBJ1-3; a weak D match, TRBD1 (6 bases). V shed 0 bases and J shed 0 bases, with 21 bases lying between them. The V gene's germline CDR1 is MNHEY and CDR2 SVGEGT. This CDR3 contains 20 residues. In DNA, the CDR3 is TGTGCCAGCAGTTACTCGATCGGGGGGCTCTCCGCTTCCTCTGGAAACACCATATATTTT. Amino acids: CASSYSIGGLSASSGNTIYF.

This rearrangement joins TRBV28 to TRBJ1-1; a possible D gene is TRBD1 (6 bases). Looked up from germline, CDR1 is MDHEN and CDR2 is SYDVKM. This CDR3 spans 13 amino acids. V lost 6 bases, J lost 4 bases, and 12 bases lay in between. This CDR3 is CASSQNRATEAFF. The CDR3 DNA reads TGTGCCAGCAGCCAAAACAGGGCCACTGAAGCTTTCTTT.

The chain joins TRBV10-1 to TRBJ1-1, with 9 bases fitting TRBD1. The germline gives CDR1 WNHNN, CDR2 SYGVQD (reference sequence). This CDR3 region has 13 residues. The V gene end was trimmed by 6 bases and the J gene end by 3 bases; junction bases not matched to a gene: 2. The CDR3 DNA sequence: TGCGCCAGCAGCGACAGGGGGGACACTGAAGCTTTCTTT. Its translation: CASSDRGDTEAFF.

V gene TRBV15 combines with J gene TRBJ2-5; 7 positions agree with TRBD1. V gave up 5 bases and J gave up 2 bases; unmatched junction bases: 11. The CDR3 consists of 16 residues. The V gene's germline CDR1 is LNHNV and CDR2 YYDKDF (reference sequence). This chain's CDR3 is CATSVSGTVGQETQYF. For the CDR3, the DNA is TGTGCCACCAGCGTTTCCGGGACAGTGGGACAAGAGACCCAGTACTTC. The variable domain in full, completed from reference TRBV15 and TRBJ2-5, reads DAMVIQNPRYQVTQFGKPVTLSCSQTLNHNVMYWYQQKSSQAPKLLFHYYDKDFNNEADTPDNFQSRRPNTSFCFLDIRSPGLGDTAMYLCATSVSGTVGQETQYFGPGTRLLVL.

The V gene is TRBV5-1, the J gene TRBJ2-1; D uncertain. V lost 4 bases to trimming and J lost 0 bases, with 11 bases between them. Germline lookup yields CDR1 SGHRS and CDR2 YFSETQ. This CDR3 spans 15 amino acids. CDR3 bases: TGCGCCAGCAGCCTGGGTAGTAACTCCTACAATGAGCAGTTCTTC. Translation: CASSLGSNSYNEQFF.